Listed below are T cell receptor beta chains from one sample, sequenced in a study of regulatory T cells in long-lasting Graves disease. Via MiXCR, TCRdb re-called the multiplex PCR reads, giving one row per CDR3 protein. This table has around 400,000 distinct CDR3 sequences, around 16% appearing once. The sample consisted of peripheral blood mononuclear cells (PBMCs), taken at new diagnosis, from a patient treated with antithyroid drugs. These receptors originate from a female donor with Graves disease. Both conserved end residues are part of each CDR3. D genes are given only for firm matches. Some rows mark clone size as missing; the rest say once, few, many or name a class of expanded clone.

many	TRBJ2-1	TRBD2	TRBV2	TGTGCCAGCAACGCGGGGGTGGGCTACAATGAGCAGTTCTTC	CASNAGVGYNEQFF
many	TRBJ1-3	-	TRBV28	TGTGCCAGCAGGACCCCAGCCTCTGGAAACACCATATATTTT	CASRTPASGNTIYF
many	TRBJ1-1	TRBD1	TRBV27	TGTGCCAGCAGTCTCAACAGGGGGAGTGCTTTCTTT	CASSLNRGSAFF
many	TRBJ1-4	-	TRBV12-3/TRBV12-4	TGTGCCAGCAGTTGGGACTCGGATGAAAAACTGTTTTTT	CASSWDSDEKLFF
many	TRBJ1-4	-	TRBV4-1	TGCGCCAGCAGCCAGGGGGCTGATGAAAAACTGTTTTTT	CASSQGADEKLFF
many	TRBJ2-3	TRBD1	TRBV28	TGTGCCAGCAGTTTTAACCGGGACAGGGCCGCAGATACGCAGTATTTT	CASSFNRDRAADTQYF
-	TRBJ2-2	TRBD2	TRBV2	TGTGCCAGCAGCCAACAGCGGGGGCTCACCGGGGAGCTGTTTTTT	CASSQQRGLTGELFF
-	TRBJ1-4	-	TRBV28	TGTGCCAGTGGGGTCCCCCCGGAGGAAAAACTGTTTTTT	CASGVPPEEKLFF
-	TRBJ2-7	TRBD2	TRBV20-1	TGCAGTGCCTCAGCGGGGGTCTCCTACGAGCAGTACTTC	CSASAGVSYEQYF
-	TRBJ1-6	-	TRBV4-1	TGCGCCAGCAGCCAAAGCAAAAGGCCAGGAGATTATAATTCACCCCTCCACTTT	CASSQSKRPGDYNSPLHF
-	TRBJ2-1	TRBD1	TRBV18	TGTGCCAGCTCACCATCAGGGCAGGGGGAGTACAATGAGCAGTTCTTC	CASSPSGQGEYNEQFF
many	TRBJ1-1	-	TRBV24-1	TGTGCCACCAGTGAAACGGGTAGCACTGAAGCTTTCTTT	CATSETGSTEAFF
many	TRBJ1-2	-	TRBV30	TGTGCCTGGAGTTATGGACGGGACTATGGCTACACCTTC	CAWSYGRDYGYTF
many	TRBJ1-2	-	TRBV3-1	TGTGCCAGCAGCCATGGGACCGCCCGGACCGGCTACACCTTC	CASSHGTARTGYTF
few	TRBJ1-2	-	TRBV29-1	TGCAGCGTTGAGGACAGCCCCCTTGGCTATGGCTACACCTTC	CSVEDSPLGYGYTF
few	TRBJ2-2	-	TRBV6-2/TRBV6-3	TGTGCCACACTCCGCCAGGAGACCGGGGAGCTGTTTTTT	CATLRQETGELFF
many	TRBJ1-1	-	TRBV24-1	TGTGCCACCAGTGATTTTAGTTACGGCAGTTCAATGGCTTTCTTT	CATSDFSYGSSMAFF
many	TRBJ2-1	-	TRBV7-9	TGTGCCAGCAGCTTAGAAGGGCCGTCCCCTTACTTC	CASSLEGPSPYF
-	TRBJ2-7	-	TRBV28	TGTGCCAGCAGTTCCCCCTATGCGCAGTACTTC	CASSSPYAQYF